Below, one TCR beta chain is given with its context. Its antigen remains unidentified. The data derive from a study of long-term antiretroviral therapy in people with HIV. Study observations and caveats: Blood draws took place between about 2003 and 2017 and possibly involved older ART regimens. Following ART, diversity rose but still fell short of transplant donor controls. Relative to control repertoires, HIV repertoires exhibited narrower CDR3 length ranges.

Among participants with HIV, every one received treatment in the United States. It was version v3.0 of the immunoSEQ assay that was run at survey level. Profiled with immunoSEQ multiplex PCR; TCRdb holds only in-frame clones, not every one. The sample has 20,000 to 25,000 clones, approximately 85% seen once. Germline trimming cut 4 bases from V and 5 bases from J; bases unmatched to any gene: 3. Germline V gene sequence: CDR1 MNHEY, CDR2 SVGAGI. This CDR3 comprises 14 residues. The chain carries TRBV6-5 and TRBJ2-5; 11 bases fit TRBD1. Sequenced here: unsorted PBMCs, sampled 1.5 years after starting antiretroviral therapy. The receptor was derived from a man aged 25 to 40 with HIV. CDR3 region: CASSLGQGGETQYF. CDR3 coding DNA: TGTGCCAGCAGTTTGGGACAGGGGGGCGAGACCCAGTACTTC.